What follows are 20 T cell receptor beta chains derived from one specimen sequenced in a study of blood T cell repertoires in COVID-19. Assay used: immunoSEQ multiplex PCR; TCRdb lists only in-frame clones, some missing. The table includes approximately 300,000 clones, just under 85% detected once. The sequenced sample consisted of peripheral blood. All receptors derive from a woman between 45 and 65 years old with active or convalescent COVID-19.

The DNA of the CDR3 is TGTGCCAGCAGCCCCCGCGGGAGGCTCTATGGCTACACCTTC. Protein product: CASSPRGRLYGYTF. The V call is TRBV5-6, the J call TRBJ1-2; D remains ambiguous. Germline CDR1 reads SGHDT; CDR2 reads YYEEEE. The CDR3 length is 14 residues. Trimming left V 4 bases short and J 4 bases short, with 14 bases between.

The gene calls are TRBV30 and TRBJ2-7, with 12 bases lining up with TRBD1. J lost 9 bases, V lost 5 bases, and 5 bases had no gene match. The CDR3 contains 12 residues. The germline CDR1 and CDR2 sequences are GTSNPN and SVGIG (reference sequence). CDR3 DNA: TGTGCCTGGGGGGGACAGGGGGCCTCGCAGTACTTC. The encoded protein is CAWGGQGASQYF.

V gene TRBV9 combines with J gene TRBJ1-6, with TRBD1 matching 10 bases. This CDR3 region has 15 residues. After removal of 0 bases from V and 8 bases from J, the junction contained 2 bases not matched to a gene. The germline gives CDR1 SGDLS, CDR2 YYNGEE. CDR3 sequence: CASSVEGTGDSPLHF. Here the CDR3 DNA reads TGTGCCAGCAGCGTAGAAGGGACAGGGGATTCACCCCTCCACTTT.

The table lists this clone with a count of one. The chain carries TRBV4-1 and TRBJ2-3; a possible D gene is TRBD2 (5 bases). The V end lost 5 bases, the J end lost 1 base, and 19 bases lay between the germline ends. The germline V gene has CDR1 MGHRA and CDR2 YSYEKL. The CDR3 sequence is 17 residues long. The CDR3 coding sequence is TGCGCCAGCAGCTTGAAGCTACAGACTACGGGCACAGATACGCAGTATTTT. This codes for CASSLKLQTTGTDTQYF.

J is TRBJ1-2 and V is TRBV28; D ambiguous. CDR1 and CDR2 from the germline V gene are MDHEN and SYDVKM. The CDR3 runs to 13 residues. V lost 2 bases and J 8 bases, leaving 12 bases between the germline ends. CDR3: CASSLVTRGGYTF. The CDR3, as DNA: TGTGCCAGCAGTTTAGTGACCCGGGGAGGCTACACCTTC.

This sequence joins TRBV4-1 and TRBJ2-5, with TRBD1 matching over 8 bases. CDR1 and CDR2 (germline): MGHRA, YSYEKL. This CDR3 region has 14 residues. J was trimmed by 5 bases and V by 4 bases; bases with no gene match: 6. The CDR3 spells CASSRDRGRETQYF. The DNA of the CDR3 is TGCGCCAGCAGCCGAGACAGGGGCAGGGAGACCCAGTACTTC.

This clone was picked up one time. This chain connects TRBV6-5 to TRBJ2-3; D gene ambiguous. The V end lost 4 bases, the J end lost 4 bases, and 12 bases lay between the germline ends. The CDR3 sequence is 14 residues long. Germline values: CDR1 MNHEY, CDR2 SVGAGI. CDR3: CASSSLEQADTQYF. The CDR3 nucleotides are TGTGCCAGCAGTTCTCTAGAGCAAGCAGATACGCAGTATTTT.

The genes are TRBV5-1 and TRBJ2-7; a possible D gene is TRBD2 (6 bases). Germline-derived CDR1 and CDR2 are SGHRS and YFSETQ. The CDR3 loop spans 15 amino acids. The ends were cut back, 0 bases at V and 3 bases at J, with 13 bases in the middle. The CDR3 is CASSLAGGSGYEQYF. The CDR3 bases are TGCGCCAGCAGCTTGGCCGGAGGGAGCGGCTACGAGCAGTACTTC.

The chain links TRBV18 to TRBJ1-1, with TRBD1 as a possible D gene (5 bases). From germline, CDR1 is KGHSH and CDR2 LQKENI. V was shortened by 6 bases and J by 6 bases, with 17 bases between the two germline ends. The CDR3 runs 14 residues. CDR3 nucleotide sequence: TGTGCCAGCTCCCCCAATACAGGCGCCCCTGAAGCTTTCTTT. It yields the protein CASSPNTGAPEAFF.

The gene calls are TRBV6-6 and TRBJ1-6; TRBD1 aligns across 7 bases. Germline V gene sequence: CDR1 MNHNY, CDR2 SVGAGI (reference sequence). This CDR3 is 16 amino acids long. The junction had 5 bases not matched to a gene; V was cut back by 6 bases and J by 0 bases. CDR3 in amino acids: CASSFRQGSYNSPLHF. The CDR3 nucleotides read TGTGCCAGCAGCTTCAGACAGGGCTCCTATAATTCACCCCTCCACTTT.

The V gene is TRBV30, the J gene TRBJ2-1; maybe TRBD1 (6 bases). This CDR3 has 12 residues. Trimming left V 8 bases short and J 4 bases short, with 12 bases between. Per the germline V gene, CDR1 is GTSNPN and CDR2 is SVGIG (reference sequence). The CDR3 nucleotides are TGTGCCCACAGGGAAGGGTACAATGAGCAGTTCTTC. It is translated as CAHREGYNEQFF.

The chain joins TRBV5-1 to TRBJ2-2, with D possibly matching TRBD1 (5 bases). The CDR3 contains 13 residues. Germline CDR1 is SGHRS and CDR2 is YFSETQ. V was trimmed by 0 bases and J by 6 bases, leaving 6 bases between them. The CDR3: CASSLGTPGELFF. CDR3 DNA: TGCGCCAGCAGCTTGGGGACACCCGGGGAGCTGTTTTTT.

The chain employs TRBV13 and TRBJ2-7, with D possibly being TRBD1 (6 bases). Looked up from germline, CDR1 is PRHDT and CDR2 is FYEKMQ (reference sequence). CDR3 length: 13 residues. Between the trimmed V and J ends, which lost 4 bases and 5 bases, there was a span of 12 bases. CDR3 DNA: TGTGCCAGCAGCTCGCCACAGGGTAACGAGCAGTACTTC. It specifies CASSSPQGNEQYF. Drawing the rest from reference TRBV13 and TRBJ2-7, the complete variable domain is AAGVIQSPRHLIKEKRETATLKCYPIPRHDTVYWYQQGPGQDPQFLISFYEKMQSDKGSIPDRFSAQQFSDYHSELNMSSLELGDSALYFCASSSPQGNEQYFGPGTRLTVT.

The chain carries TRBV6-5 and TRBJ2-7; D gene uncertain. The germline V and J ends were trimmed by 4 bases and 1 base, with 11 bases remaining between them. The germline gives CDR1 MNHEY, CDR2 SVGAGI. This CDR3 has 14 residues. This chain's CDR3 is CASSFGTGSYEQYF. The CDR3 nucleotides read TGTGCCAGCAGTTTTGGTACCGGTTCCTACGAGCAGTACTTC.

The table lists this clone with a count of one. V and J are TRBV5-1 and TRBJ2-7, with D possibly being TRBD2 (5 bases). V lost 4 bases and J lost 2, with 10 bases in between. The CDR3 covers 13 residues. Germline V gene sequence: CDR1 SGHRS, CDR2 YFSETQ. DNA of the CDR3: TGCGCCAGCAGCGACGGGAATCCCTACGAGCAGTACTTC. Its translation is CASSDGNPYEQYF.

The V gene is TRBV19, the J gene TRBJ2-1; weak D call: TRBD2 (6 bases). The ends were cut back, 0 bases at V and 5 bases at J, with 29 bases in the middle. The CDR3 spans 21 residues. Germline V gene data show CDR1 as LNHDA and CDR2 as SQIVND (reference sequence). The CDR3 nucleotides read TGTGCCAGTAGTATAGACTATGGGACGGGTTGGTTCGGAGGGTCTCACAATGAGCAGTTCTTC. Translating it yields CASSIDYGTGWFGGSHNEQFF. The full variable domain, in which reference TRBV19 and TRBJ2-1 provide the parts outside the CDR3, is DGGITQSPKYLFRKEGQNVTLSCEQNLNHDAMYWYRQDPGQGLRLIYYSQIVNDFQKGDIAEGYSVSREKKESFPLTVTSAQKNPTAFYLCASSIDYGTGWFGGSHNEQFFGPGTRLTVL.

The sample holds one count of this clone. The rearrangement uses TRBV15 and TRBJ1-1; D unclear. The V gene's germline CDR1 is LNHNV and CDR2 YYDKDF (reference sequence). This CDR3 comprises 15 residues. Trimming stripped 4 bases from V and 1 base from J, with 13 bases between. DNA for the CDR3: TGTGCCACCAGCACTTCAAGGGCGGGGAACACTGAAGCTTTCTTT. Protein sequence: CATSTSRAGNTEAFF.

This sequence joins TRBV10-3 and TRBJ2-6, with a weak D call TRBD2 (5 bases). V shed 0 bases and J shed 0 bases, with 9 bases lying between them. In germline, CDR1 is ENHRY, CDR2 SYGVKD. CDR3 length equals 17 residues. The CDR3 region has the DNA TGTGCCATCAGTGAGTCTGCGGGCCACTCTGGGGCCAACGTCCTGACTTTC. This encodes CAISESAGHSGANVLTF.

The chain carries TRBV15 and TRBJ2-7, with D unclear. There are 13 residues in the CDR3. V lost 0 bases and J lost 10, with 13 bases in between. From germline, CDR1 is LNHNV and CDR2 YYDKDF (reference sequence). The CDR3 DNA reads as TGTGCCACCAGCAGAGAAGCCGACTTGTCTCAGTACTTC. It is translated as CATSREADLSQYF.

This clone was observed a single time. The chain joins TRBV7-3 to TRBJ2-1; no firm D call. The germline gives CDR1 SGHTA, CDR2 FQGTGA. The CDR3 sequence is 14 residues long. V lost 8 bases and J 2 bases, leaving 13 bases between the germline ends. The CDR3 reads CASRSRRAYNEQFF. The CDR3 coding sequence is TGTGCCAGCCGTTCCCGTCGGGCCTACAATGAGCAGTTCTTC.